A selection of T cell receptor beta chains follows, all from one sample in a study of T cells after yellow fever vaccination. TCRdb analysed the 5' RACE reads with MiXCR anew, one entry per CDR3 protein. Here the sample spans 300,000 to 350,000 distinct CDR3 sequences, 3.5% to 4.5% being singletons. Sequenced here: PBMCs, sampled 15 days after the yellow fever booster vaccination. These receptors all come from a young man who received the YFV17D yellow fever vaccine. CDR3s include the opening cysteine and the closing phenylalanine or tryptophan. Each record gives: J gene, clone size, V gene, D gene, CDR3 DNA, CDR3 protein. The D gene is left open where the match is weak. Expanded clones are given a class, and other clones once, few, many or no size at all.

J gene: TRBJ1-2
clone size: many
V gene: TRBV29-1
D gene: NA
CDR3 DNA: TGCAGCGTTGAAGCTCGCGGCTATGGCTACACCTTC
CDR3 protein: CSVEARGYGYTF

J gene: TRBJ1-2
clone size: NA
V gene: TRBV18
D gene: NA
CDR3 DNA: TGTGCCAGCTCACCCTTGCTTCCGGATAACTATGGCTACACCTTC
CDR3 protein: CASSPLLPDNYGYTF

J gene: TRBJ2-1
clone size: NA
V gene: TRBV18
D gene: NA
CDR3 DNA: TGTGCCAGCTCACCACGGACCGAAGAGCAGTTCTTC
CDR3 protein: CASSPRTEEQFF

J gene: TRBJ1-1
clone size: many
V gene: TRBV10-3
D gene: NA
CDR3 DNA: TGTGCCATCAGCCCCCGTTTGTCCGACGAAGCTTTCTTT
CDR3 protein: CAISPRLSDEAFF

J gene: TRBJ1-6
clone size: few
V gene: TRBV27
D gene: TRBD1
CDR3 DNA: TGTGCCAGCAGTAAGACAGGGGCCATTTCACCCCTCCACTTT
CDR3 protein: CASSKTGAISPLHF

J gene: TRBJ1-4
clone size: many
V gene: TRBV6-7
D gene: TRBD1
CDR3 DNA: TGTGCCAGCAGTTACTCTGACAGGGGCTGCGGAGGTGAAAAACTGTTTTTT
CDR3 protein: CASSYSDRGCGGEKLFF

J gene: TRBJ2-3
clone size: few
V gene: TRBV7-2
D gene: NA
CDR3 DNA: TGTGCCAGCAGCTTAGGAATAGGCGCAACGGCAGATACGCAGTATTTT
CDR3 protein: CASSLGIGATADTQYF

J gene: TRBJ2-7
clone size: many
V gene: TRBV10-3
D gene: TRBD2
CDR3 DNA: TGTGCCATCTCAGCGGGGGAAAGCTCCTACGAGCAGTACTTC
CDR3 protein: CAISAGESSYEQYF

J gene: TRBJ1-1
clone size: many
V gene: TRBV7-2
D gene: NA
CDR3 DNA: TGTGCCAGCAGCTTCGGGGGGAGAGGGACGAACACTGAAGCTTTCTTT
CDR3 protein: CASSFGGRGTNTEAFF

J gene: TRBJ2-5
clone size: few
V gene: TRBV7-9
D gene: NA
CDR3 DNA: TGTGCCAGCAGCCGGAGGCCCGAAGAGACCCAGTACTTC
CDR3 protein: CASSRRPEETQYF

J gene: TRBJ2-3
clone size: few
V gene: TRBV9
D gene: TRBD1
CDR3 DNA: TGTGCCAGCAGCGCCTTACAGGGGGCGTTCGGCACGCAGTATTTT
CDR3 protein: CASSALQGAFGTQYF

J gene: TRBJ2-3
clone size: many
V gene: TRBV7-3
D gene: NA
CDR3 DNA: TGTGCCAGCAGCTTCACTAGCTCTAGCACAGATACGCAGTATTTT
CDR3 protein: CASSFTSSSTDTQYF

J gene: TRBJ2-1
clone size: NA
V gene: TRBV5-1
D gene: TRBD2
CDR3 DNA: TGCGCCAGCAGCTTTTTGGGGACGGGGGGGAATGAGCAGTTCTTC
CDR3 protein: CASSFLGTGGNEQFF

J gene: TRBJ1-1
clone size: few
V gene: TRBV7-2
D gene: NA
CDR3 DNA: TGTGCCAGCAGCTTACGAGAGACTGAAGCTTTCTTT
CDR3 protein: CASSLRETEAFF

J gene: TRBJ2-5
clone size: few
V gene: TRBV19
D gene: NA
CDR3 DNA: TGTGCCAGTAGTCTTGCCGGGCGGACCCAGTACTTC
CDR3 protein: CASSLAGRTQYF

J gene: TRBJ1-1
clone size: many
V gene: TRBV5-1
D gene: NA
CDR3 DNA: TGCGCCAGCAGCCCAGGACCGGGACGGACTGAAGCTTTCTTT
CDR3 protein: CASSPGPGRTEAFF

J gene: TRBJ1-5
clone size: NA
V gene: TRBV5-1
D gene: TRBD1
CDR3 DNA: TGCGCCAGCAGCCCGGAGACAGGGAATAATCAGCCCCAGCATTTT
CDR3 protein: CASSPETGNNQPQHF

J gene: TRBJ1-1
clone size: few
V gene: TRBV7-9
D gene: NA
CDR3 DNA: TGTGCCAGCAGCTTAGCGAGACAGACCGTTAACACTGAAGCTTTCTTT
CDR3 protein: CASSLARQTVNTEAFF

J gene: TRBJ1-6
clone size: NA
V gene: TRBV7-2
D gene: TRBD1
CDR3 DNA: TGTGCCAGCAGCTTATGGGGACAGGTGGATTCACCCCTCCACTTT
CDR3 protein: CASSLWGQVDSPLHF

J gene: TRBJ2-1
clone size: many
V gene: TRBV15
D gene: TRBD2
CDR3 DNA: TGTGCCACCAGCAGAGATCTGGGTCTAGCGGGGGGGCGGTGGGACAATGAGCAGTTCTTC
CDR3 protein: CATSRDLGLAGGRWDNEQFF

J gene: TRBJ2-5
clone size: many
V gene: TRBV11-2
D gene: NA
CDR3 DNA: TGTGCCAGCAGCTTGAACGCAGGCCAAGAGACCCAGTACTTC
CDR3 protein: CASSLNAGQETQYF

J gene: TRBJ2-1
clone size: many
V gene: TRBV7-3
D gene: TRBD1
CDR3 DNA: TGTGCCAGCAGCCGCGCCCCCGGACAGGGGGAGGCCCCTGAGCAGTTCTTC
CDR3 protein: CASSRAPGQGEAPEQFF

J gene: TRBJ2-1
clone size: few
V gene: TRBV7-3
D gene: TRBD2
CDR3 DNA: TGTGCCAGCAGTTCTGGGACTAGCGGGGCCCGCTCCTACAATGAGCAGTTCTTC
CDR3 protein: CASSSGTSGARSYNEQFF

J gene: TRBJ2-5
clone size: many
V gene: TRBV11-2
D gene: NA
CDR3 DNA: TGTGCCAGCAGCCGTAGGGGATACCAAGAGACCCAGTACTTC
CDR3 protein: CASSRRGYQETQYF

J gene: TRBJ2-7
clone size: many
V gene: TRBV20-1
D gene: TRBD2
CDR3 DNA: TGCAGTGCTAGAGATAAACGACTAGCGGGTATCTACGAGCAGTACTTC
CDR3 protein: CSARDKRLAGIYEQYF

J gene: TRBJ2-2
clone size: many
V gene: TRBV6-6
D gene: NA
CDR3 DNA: TGTGCCAGCAGACGCGAACCTTACAGTATCTCGAACACCGGGGAGCTGTTTTTT
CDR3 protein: CASRREPYSISNTGELFF

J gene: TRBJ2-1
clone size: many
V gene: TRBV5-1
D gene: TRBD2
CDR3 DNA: TGCGCCAGCAGCTTAGGAGCGGGGGGATACAACGCTGAGCAGTTCTTC
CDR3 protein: CASSLGAGGYNAEQFF

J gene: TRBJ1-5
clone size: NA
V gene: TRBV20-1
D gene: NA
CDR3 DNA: TGCAGTGCGGAAACAGGGAATTGGGCTCAGCCCCAGCATTTT
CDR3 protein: CSAETGNWAQPQHF

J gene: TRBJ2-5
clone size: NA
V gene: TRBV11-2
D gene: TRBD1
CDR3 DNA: TGTGCCAGCAGCTGGGGACAGGCCCAGGAGACCCAGTACTTC
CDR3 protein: CASSWGQAQETQYF

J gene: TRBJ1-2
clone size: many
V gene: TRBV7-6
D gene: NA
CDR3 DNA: TGTGCCAGCAGCTTAGCGCCTGGTTCGGGAGATGGCTACACCTTC
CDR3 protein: CASSLAPGSGDGYTF

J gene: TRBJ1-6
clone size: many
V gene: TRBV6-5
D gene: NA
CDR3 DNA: TGTGCCAGCAGTTACGACAGGAATAATTCACCCCTCCACTTT
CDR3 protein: CASSYDRNNSPLHF

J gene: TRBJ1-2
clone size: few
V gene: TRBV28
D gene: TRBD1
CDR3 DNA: TGTGCCAGCAGTTTACTGGGACAGGGGGCGTCAGCTAACTATGGCTACACCTTC
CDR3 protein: CASSLLGQGASANYGYTF

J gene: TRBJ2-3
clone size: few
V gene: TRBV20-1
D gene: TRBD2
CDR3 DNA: TGCAGTGCTAGAGCACTAGCGGGCAGCACAGATACGCAGTATTTT
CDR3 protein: CSARALAGSTDTQYF

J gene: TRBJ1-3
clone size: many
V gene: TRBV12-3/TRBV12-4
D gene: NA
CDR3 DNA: TGTGCCAGCACGAGGAGCTCTGGAAACACCATATATTTT
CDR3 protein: CASTRSSGNTIYF

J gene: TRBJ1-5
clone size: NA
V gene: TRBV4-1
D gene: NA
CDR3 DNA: TGCGCCAGTCGAGGTCCCCCCAATCAGCCCCAGCATTTT
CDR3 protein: CASRGPPNQPQHF

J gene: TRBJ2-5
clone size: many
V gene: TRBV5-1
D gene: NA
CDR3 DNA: TGCGCCAGCAGCTCTGGATCTCAAGAGACCCAGTACTTC
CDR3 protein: CASSSGSQETQYF

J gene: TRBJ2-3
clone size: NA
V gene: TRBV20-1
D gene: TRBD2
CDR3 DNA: TGCAGTGCTAGAGGAGCGGGGGCCACAGATACGCAGTATTTT
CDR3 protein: CSARGAGATDTQYF

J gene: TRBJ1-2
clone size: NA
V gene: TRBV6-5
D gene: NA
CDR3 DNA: TGTGCCAGCAAGGGTCTGGGGAACTATGGCTACACCTTC
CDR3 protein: CASKGLGNYGYTF

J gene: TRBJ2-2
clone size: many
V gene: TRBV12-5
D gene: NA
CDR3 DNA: TGTGCTAGTGGTTTGGTCGCCGGGGAGCTGTTTTTT
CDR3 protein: CASGLVAGELFF

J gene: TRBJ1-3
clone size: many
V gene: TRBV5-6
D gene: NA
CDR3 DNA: TGTGCCAGCAGCTTGGGGCCCTCTGGAAACACCATATATTTT
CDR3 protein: CASSLGPSGNTIYF

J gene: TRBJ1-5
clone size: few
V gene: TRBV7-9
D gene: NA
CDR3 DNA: TGTGCCAGCAGCTCGACAGTTCAGCCCCAGCATTTT
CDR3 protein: CASSSTVQPQHF

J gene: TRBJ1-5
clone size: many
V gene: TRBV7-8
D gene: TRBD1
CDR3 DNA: TGTGCCAGCAGCTCCGGACAGGGTGACCAGCCCCAGCATTTT
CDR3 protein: CASSSGQGDQPQHF

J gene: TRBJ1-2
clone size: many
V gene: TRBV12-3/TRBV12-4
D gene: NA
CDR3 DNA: TGTGCCAGCAGCTCGCAGGGATCAAGCTCCTATGGCTACACCTTC
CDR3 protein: CASSSQGSSSYGYTF

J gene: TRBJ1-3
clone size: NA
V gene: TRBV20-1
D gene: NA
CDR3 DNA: TGCAGTGCTAGAGAGGAATGGGGATCCGGAAACACCATATATTTT
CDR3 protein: CSAREEWGSGNTIYF

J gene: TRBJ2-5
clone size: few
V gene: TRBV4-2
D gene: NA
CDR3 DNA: TGTGCCAGCAGCCAACAACAGGGAAACCAAGAGACCCAGTACTTC
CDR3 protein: CASSQQQGNQETQYF

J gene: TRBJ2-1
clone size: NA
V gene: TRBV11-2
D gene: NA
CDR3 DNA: TGTGCCAGCAGCTTAGAGTCGTGGGGCGGGGAGCAGTTCTTC
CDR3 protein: CASSLESWGGEQFF

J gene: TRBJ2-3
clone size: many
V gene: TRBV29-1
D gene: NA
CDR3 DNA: TGCAGCGTTTCACAAGCCACAGATACGCAGTATTTT
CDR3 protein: CSVSQATDTQYF

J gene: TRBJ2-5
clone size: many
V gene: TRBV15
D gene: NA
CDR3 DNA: TGTGCCACCAGCAGAGATAGGTGGGCCAGTCGGACCCAGTACTTC
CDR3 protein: CATSRDRWASRTQYF

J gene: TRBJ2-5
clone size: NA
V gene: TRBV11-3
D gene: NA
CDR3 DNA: TGTGCCAGCAGCTTAAGCGGCAAAGAGACCCAGTACTTC
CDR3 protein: CASSLSGKETQYF

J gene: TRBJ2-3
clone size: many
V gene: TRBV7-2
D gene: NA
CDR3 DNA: TGTGCCAGCACCCTCCTGGGACTGGAGGGGGATACGCAGTATTTT
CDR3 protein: CASTLLGLEGDTQYF

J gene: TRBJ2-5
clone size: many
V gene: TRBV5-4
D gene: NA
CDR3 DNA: TGTGCCAGCAGCGCGACAGAAGAGACCCAGTACTTC
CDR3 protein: CASSATEETQYF

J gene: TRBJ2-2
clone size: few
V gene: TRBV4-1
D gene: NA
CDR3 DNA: TGCGCCAGCAGCCAAGATTACGGGACGTACACCGGGGAGCTGTTTTTT
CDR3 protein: CASSQDYGTYTGELFF